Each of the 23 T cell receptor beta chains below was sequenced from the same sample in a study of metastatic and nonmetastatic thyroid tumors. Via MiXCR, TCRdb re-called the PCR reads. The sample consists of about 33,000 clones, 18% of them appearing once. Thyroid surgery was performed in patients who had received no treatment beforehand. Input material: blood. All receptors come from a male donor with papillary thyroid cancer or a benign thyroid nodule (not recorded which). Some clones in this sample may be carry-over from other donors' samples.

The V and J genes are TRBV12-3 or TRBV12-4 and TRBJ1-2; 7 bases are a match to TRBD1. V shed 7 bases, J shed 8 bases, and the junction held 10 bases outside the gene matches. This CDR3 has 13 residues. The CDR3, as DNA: TGTGCCAGCATCGACAGGGAGTTTTCCGGCTACACCTTC. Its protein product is CASIDREFSGYTF.

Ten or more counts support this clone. CDR3 loop: CASSLEVLNTEAFF. Written as DNA, the CDR3 is TGTGCCAGCAGTTTAGAGGTTTTGAACACTGAAGCTTTCTTT. The V call is TRBV28, the J call TRBJ1-1; no reliable D call. The CDR3 is 14 residues long. The V and J ends lost 2 bases and 0 bases respectively, with 7 bases between them. Germline CDR1 reads MDHEN; CDR2 reads SYDVKM.

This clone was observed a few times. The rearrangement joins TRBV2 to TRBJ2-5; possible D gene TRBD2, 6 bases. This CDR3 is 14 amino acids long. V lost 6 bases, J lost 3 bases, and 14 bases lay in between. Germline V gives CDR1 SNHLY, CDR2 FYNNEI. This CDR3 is CASRKASGEETQYF. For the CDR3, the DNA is TGTGCCAGCAGGAAAGCCTCGGGGGAAGAGACCCAGTACTTC.

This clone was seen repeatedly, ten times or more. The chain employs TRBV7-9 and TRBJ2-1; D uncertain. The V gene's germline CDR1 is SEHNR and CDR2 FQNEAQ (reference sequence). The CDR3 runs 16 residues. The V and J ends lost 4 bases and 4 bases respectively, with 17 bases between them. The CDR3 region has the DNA TGTGCCAGCAGCTCCCCTACTGGTCGTGGATACAATGAGCAGTTCTTC. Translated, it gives CASSSPTGRGYNEQFF.

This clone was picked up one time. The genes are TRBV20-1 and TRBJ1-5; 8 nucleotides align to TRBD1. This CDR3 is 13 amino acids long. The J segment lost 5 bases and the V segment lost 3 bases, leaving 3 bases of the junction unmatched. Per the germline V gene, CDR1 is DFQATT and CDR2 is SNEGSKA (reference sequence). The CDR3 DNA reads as TGCAGTGCTAGGGACAGGGAATATCAGCCCCAGCATTTT. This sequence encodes CSARDREYQPQHF.

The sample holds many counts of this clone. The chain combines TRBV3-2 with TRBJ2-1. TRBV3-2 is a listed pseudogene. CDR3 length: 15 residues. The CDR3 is CASSQTQYSNNEQFF. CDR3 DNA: TGTGCCAGCAGCCAAACACAATACTCCAACAATGAGCAGTTCTTC.

CDR3 sequence reads: CASSFVTSGMNTGELFF. The CDR3 bases are TGTGCCAGCAGTTTCGTGACTAGCGGGATGAACACCGGGGAGCTGTTTTTT. The rearrangement links TRBV7-8 to TRBJ2-2, with 11 bases aligning to TRBD2. Germline CDR1 and CDR2: SGHVS and FQNEAQ. CDR3 size: 17 residues. J gave up 1 base and V 6 bases, and 7 bases lay outside the gene matches.

The CDR3 DNA reads TGCAGTGCTAGGAGCAGGGCAGGCGGCGGGGAGCTGTTTTTT. Residues: CSARSRAGGGELFF. V is TRBV20-1 and J is TRBJ2-2, with a tentative D call TRBD1 (5 bases). The CDR3 has 14 amino acids. Germline V gives CDR1 DFQATT, CDR2 SNEGSKA (reference sequence). Trimming took 3 bases from V and 7 from J, leaving 15 bases between them.

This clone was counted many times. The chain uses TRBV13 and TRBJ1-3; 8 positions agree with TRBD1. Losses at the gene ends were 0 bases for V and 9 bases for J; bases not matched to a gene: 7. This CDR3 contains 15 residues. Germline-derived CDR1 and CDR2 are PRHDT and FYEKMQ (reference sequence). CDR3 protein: CASSLGTGARGTIYF. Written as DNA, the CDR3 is TGTGCCAGCAGCTTAGGGACAGGGGCTAGAGGCACCATATATTTT.

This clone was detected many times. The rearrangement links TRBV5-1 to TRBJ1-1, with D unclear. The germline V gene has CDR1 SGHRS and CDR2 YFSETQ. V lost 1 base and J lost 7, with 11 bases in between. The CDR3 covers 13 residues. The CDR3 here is CASSLSDGFEAFF. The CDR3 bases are TGCGCCAGCAGCTTGTCAGATGGGTTTGAAGCTTTCTTT.

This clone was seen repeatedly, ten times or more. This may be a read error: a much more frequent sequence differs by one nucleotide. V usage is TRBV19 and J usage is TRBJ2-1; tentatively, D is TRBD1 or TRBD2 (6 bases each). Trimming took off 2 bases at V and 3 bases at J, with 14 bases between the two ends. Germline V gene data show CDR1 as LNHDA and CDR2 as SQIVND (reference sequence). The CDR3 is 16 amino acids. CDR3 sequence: CASSILRGAHYNEQFF. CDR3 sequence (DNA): TGTGCCAGTAGTATATTAAGGGGGGCCCACTACAATGAGCAGTTCTTC.

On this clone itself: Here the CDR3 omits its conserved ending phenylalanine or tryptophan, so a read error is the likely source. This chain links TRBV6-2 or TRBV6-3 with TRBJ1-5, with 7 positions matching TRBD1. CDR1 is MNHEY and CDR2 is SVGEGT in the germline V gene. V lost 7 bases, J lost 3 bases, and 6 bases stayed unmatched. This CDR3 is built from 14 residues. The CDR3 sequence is CASNRGGLNQPQHL. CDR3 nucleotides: TGTGCCAGCAACCGAGGGGGCCTCAATCAGCCCCAGCATCTT.

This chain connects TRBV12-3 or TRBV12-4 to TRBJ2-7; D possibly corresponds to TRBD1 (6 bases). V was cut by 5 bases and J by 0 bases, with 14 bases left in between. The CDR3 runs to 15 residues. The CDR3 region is CASSLRGAFSYEQYF. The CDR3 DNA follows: TGTGCCAGCAGTCTCAGGGGCGCCTTCTCCTACGAGCAGTACTTC.

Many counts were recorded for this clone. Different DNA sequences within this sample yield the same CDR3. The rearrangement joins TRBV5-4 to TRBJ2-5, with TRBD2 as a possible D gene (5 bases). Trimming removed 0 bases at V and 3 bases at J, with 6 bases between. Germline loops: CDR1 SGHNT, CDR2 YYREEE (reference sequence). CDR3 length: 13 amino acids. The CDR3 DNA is TGTGCCAGCAGCTTGGGAGGGAAAGAGACCCAGTACTTC. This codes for CASSLGGKETQYF.

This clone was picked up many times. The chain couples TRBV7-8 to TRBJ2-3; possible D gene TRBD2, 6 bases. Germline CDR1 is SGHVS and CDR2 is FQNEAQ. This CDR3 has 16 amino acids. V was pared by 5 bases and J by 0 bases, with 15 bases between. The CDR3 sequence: CASSLGRRGSTDTQYF. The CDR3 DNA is TGTGCCAGCAGCCTAGGCCGGAGGGGTAGCACAGATACGCAGTATTTT.

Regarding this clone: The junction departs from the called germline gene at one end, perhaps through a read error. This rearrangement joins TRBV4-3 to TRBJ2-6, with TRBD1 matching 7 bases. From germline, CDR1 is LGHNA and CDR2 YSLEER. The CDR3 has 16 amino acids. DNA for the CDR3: TGCCCCAGCAGCCTAGCAGGGGGCTCTGGGGCCAACGTCCTGACTTTC. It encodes CPSSLAGGSGANVLTF.

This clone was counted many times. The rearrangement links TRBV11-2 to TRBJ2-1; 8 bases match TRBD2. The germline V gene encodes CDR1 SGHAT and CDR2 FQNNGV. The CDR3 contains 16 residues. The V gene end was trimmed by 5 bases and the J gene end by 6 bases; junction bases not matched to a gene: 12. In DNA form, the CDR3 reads TGTGCCAGCAGCCCCCGGGGCGGGGGGTACTCCAATGAGCAGTTCTTC. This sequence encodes CASSPRGGGYSNEQFF. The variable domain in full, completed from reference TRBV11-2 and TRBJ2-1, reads EAGVAQSPRYKIIEKRQSVAFWCNPISGHATLYWYQQILGQGPKLLIQFQNNGVVDDSQLPKDRFSAERLKGVDSTLKIQPAKLEDSAVYLCASSPRGGGYSNEQFFGPGTRLTVL.

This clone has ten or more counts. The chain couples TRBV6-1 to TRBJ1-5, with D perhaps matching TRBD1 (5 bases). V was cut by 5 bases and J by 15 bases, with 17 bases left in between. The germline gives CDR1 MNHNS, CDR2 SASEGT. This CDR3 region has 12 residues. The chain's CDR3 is CASSSGTYPVHF. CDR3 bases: TGTGCCAGCAGTTCTGGGACCTACCCTGTGCATTTT.

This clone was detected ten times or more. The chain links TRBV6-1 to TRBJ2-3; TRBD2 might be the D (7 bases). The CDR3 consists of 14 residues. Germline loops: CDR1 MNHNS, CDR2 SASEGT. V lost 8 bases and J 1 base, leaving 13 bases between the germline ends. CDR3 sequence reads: CASARGGRTDTQYF. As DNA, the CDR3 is TGTGCCAGCGCTAGGGGGGGCCGCACAGATACGCAGTATTTT.

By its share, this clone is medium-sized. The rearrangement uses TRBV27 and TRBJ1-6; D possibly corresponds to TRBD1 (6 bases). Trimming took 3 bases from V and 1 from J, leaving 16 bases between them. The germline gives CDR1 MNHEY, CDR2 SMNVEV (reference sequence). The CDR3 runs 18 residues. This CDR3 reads CASSLGPGARSYNSPLHF. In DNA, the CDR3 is TGTGCCAGCAGTTTGGGCCCGGGGGCGCGGTCCTATAATTCACCCCTCCACTTT.

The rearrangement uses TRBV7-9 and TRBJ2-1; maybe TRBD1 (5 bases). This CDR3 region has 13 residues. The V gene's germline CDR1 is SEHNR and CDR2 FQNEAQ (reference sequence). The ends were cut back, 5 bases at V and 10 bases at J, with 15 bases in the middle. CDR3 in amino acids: CASSKQGHPEQFF. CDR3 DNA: TGTGCCAGCAGCAAACAAGGACACCCCGAGCAGTTCTTC.

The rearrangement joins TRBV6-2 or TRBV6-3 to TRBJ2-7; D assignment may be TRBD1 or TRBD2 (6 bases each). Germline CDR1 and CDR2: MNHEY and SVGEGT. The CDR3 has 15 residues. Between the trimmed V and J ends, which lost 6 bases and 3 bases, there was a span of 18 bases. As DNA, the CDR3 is TGTGCCAGCAGACGAGGGGGGACAACCCTCTACGAGCAGTACTTC. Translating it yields CASRRGGTTLYEQYF.

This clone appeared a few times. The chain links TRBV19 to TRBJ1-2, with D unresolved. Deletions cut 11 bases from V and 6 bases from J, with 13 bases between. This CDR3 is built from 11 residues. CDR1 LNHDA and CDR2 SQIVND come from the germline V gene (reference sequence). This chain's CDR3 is CAPGRGHGYTF. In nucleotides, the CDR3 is TGTGCCCCCGGGAGAGGGCATGGCTACACCTTC. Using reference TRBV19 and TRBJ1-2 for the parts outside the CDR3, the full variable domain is DGGITQSPKYLFRKEGQNVTLSCEQNLNHDAMYWYRQDPGQGLRLIYYSQIVNDFQKGDIAEGYSVSREKKESFPLTVTSAQKNPTAFYLCAPGRGHGYTFGSGTRLTVV.